This is a list of T cell receptor beta chains from one sample in a study. Using immunoSEQ multiplex PCR, the repertoire was profiled, and TCRdb retains in-frame clones only, with some absent. The sample has around 50,000 clones; approximately 95% are singletons. The sample taken for sequencing was PBMCs. The receptor set was obtained from a man aged 35-49 years with rheumatoid arthritis. CDR3s include the opening cysteine and the closing phenylalanine or tryptophan. The D gene is left open where the match is weak. Size is omitted from some rows. Given values are once, few, many or a class for expanded clones.

V,D,size,J,DNA,CDR3
TRBV28,TRBD2,NA,TRBJ2-3,TGTGCCAGCAGTTTAGGCCTAGCGGGAGCAGATACGCAGTATTTT,CASSLGLAGADTQYF
TRBV6-1,NA,NA,TRBJ1-3,TGTGCCAGCAGTGACGCAAGACAGGCGTCCAGCTCTGGAAACACCATATATTTT,CASSDARQASSSGNTIYF
TRBV7-6,TRBD2,NA,TRBJ2-2,TGTGCCAGCAGCTTAGAACTAGCGGTTCACGGGGAGCTGTTTTTT,CASSLELAVHGELFF
TRBV3-1/TRBV3-2,NA,NA,TRBJ2-5,TGTGCCAGCAGCCAAGATTTTCCTGTGGAGACCCAGTACTTC,CASSQDFPVETQYF
TRBV15,TRBD1,NA,TRBJ2-5,TGTGCCACCAGCAGAGAAGGGGGCCGCGAGACCCAGTACTTC,CATSREGGRETQYF
TRBV29-1,NA,NA,TRBJ1-1,TGCAGCGTGACCGTGGACAGGAACACTGAAGCTTTCTTT,CSVTVDRNTEAFF
TRBV7-9,TRBD1,NA,TRBJ1-4,TGTGCCAGCAGCGTTGGGGGACAGAATGAAAAACTGTTTTTT,CASSVGGQNEKLFF
TRBV3-1/TRBV3-2,NA,NA,TRBJ2-3,TGTGCCAGCGGGCCCTATAGCACAGATACGCAGTATTTT,CASGPYSTDTQYF
TRBV30,NA,NA,TRBJ2-5,TGTGCCTGGAGTGGGGCGCGGGGGCCGCAAGAGACCCAGTACTTC,CAWSGARGPQETQYF
TRBV7-3,TRBD2,NA,TRBJ2-3,TGTGCCAGCAGCTCGGGACTAGCGGGGCCCACAGATACGCAGTATTTT,CASSSGLAGPTDTQYF
TRBV15,NA,NA,TRBJ1-1,TGTGCCACCAGCGGGGGCACTGAAGCTTTCTTT,CATSGGTEAFF
TRBV29-1,NA,NA,TRBJ2-3,TGCAGCGTTGGGGGACTGGGAGATACGCAGTATTTT,CSVGGLGDTQYF
TRBV7-3,NA,NA,TRBJ2-1,TGTGCCAGCAGCTTAACGAGGAGTGAGGATAGCGAGCAGTTCTTC,CASSLTRSEDSEQFF
TRBV6-6,TRBD2,NA,TRBJ2-1,TGTGCCAGCAGTTACCGGGAGGGCTACAATGAGCAGTTCTTC,CASSYREGYNEQFF
TRBV24-1,TRBD2,NA,TRBJ2-2,TGTGCCACCAGTGATCCGGGGGGGAGGACCGGGGAGCTGTTTTTT,CATSDPGGRTGELFF
TRBV28,TRBD1,NA,TRBJ2-7,TGTGCCAGCAGCTTTGACAGGGTGGGAGACGAGCAGTACTTC,CASSFDRVGDEQYF
TRBV6-4,TRBD2,NA,TRBJ2-3,TGTGCCAGCAGTGACGTTTGGACTAGCGGGACAGATACGCAGTATTTT,CASSDVWTSGTDTQYF
TRBV5-1,TRBD2,NA,TRBJ2-1,TGCGCCAGCAGCTTGGTTGCGGGGGTGGGTGAGCAGTTCTTC,CASSLVAGVGEQFF
TRBV7-2,TRBD2,few,TRBJ2-1,TGTGCCAGCAGCTCCCTAGCGGGAGGTTACAATGAGCAGTTCTTC,CASSSLAGGYNEQFF
TRBV9,TRBD2,NA,TRBJ2-1,TGTGCCAGCAGCGTAGTCGCGGGAGGTTACAATGAGCAGTTCTTC,CASSVVAGGYNEQFF
TRBV7-9,NA,NA,TRBJ2-7,TGTGCCAGCAGCTTTCGATGGGGCTACGAGCAGTACTTC,CASSFRWGYEQYF
TRBV7-2,NA,NA,TRBJ1-1,TGTGCCAGCAGCTCACAGGGCTACACTGAAGCTTTCTTT,CASSSQGYTEAFF
TRBV25-1,TRBD1,NA,TRBJ1-4,TGTGCCAGCAGTGTCAAACAGGGGAAGGAAAAACTGTTTTTT,CASSVKQGKEKLFF
TRBV30,TRBD1,NA,TRBJ1-3,TGTGCCTGGGCCGCCGGGACAGGAGGAAACACCATATATTTT,CAWAAGTGGNTIYF